This entry concerns a single T cell receptor beta chain. As yet, its antigen is unknown. Germline lookup yields CDR1 MGHDK and CDR2 SYGVNS. The CDR3 extends over 12 amino acids. V dropped 7 bases and J dropped 4 bases, with 10 bases sitting between them. This entry is derived from a study of shared clonotypes between healthy human individuals. Study conclusions and caveats: An anticipated effect of sequencing depth on clonotype sharing among donors was recognized. Clonotype sharing across a few donors was observed for 4.5% to 6.5% of naive CD4 clonotypes.

Profiled with immunoSEQ multiplex PCR; TCRdb holds only in-frame clones, not every one. The sample has millions of clones, about 95% seen once; the top ten hold roughly 1.1%. Terminally differentiated effector memory CD45RA+ cells were excluded from the naive CD8 cells, which were CD45RO-negative and positively selected for CCR7. V is TRBV25-1 and J is TRBJ2-5; tentatively, D is TRBD1 (6 bases). Sequencing was carried out using naive CD8+ T cells sorted from blood. The TCR was taken from a man aged 18-30 years in good health. The CDR3 sequence is CASKDSGETQYF. CDR3 coding DNA: TGTGCCAGCAAGGACAGTGGAGAGACCCAGTACTTC.